This T cell receptor (beta chain) was profiled in a study of cytomegalovirus exposure and HLA in healthy donors. For the study at large: The approximately 120 validation repertoires matched the roughly 700 first-cohort repertoires in platform, a later analysis reported. Study conclusions and caveats: Reported performance of the classifier showed diagnosis of cytomegalovirus status with high specificity and sensitivity. Researchers reported that a few CMV-associated chains were confirmed in vitro as CMV antigen-specific.

Germline CDR1 is SQVTM and CDR2 is ANQGSEA. The CDR3 sequence is 13 residues long. Trimming stripped 6 bases from V and 0 bases from J, with 11 bases between. Libraries were prepared by immunoSEQ multiplex PCR; TCRdb keeps only in-frame clonotypes and omits some of them. The data show 200,000 to 250,000 clones, 75% to 90% seen once. Remarks on this clone: Its antigen is not identified.

Material: PBMCs. This receptor was taken from a woman aged 18-30 years in good health and CMV-seronegative. This chain joins TRBV29-1 and TRBJ1-1; a weak D match, TRBD1 (6 bases). The CDR3, as DNA: TGCAGCGTAGGGGGGGCCTTGAACACTGAAGCTTTCTTT. Its translation: CSVGGALNTEAFF.